Below, 25 T cell receptor beta chains from the same sample are listed, as sequenced in a study of blood T cell repertoires in COVID-19. The table came from immunoSEQ multiplex PCR; TCRdb's copy has only in-frame clones and leaves some out. The sample lists over 200,000 clones; roughly 87% were seen once. Sequencing was done on a sample of peripheral blood. These receptors were collected from a woman aged 18-29 years who had recovered from COVID-19.

The gene calls are TRBV6-4 and TRBJ1-2; D may be TRBD1 (5 bases). The V end lost 10 bases, the J end lost 8 bases, and 17 bases lay between the germline ends. Looked up from germline, CDR1 is MRHNA and CDR2 is SNTAGT. The CDR3 has 12 amino acids. The CDR3 here is CAKRIRALGYTF. In DNA form, the CDR3 reads TGTGCCAAGAGAATCAGGGCGTTGGGCTACACCTTC.

The V gene is TRBV29-1, the J gene TRBJ2-7; D is uncertain. Germline lookup yields CDR1 SQVTM and CDR2 ANQGSEA. V lost 2 bases, J lost 2 bases, and 22 bases lay in between. This CDR3 has 17 residues. The CDR3 protein is CSVELGLDAPKPYEQYF. The CDR3 DNA follows: TGCAGCGTTGAACTCGGGTTAGACGCACCGAAACCCTACGAGCAGTACTTC.

The CDR3 DNA is TGTGCCATCAGTAGGCAGGGGATCGGAGAGACCCAGTACTTC. Encoded protein: CAISRQGIGETQYF. J is TRBJ2-5 and V is TRBV10-3, with D possibly matching TRBD1 (6 bases). CDR1 ENHRY and CDR2 SYGVKD come from the germline V gene. The V and J ends lost 5 bases and 4 bases respectively, with 14 bases between them. The CDR3 consists of 14 residues.

The gene calls are TRBV5-5 and TRBJ1-6; tentative D call: TRBD1 (5 bases). The CDR3 covers 18 residues. CDR1 SGHKS and CDR2 YYEKEE come from the germline V gene (reference sequence). V was cut by 2 bases and J by 3 bases, with 18 bases left in between. CDR3 in amino acids: CASSFGTAGGYYNSPLHF. The DNA for the CDR3 is TGTGCCAGCAGCTTTGGGACGGCCGGGGGATACTATAATTCACCCCTCCACTTT.

The rearrangement links TRBV7-8 to TRBJ2-1, with 10 bases aligning to TRBD2. The V segment lost 5 bases and the J segment 7 bases; nucleotides outside the gene matches: 2. The CDR3 is 13 residues long. The germline gives CDR1 SGHVS, CDR2 FQNEAQ. The CDR3 sequence is CASSPTSGNEQFF. The CDR3 DNA is TGTGCCAGCAGCCCGACTAGCGGGAATGAGCAGTTCTTC.

The rearrangement joins TRBV7-8 to TRBJ2-7; maybe TRBD2 (6 bases). The germline V gene has CDR1 SGHVS and CDR2 FQNEAQ. Trimming removed 5 bases from V and 7 bases from J, with 24 bases in between. This CDR3 region has 16 residues. Here the CDR3 DNA reads TGTGCCAGCAGCCCAGTCGGCGGTGGAGGGCCTCGGGAGCAGTACTTC. Translation: CASSPVGGGGPREQYF.

The chain combines TRBV13 with TRBJ2-2, with a tentative D call TRBD1 (6 bases). The length of the CDR3 is 15 residues. Germline loops: CDR1 PRHDT, CDR2 FYEKMQ (reference sequence). Trimming stripped 4 bases from V and 4 bases from J, with 13 bases between. The CDR3 loop is CASSYATGSTGELFF. The CDR3 nucleotides are TGTGCCAGCAGCTATGCTACAGGGAGCACCGGGGAGCTGTTTTTT.

The chain is built from TRBV4-2 and TRBJ1-1; no clear D. The CDR3 contains 14 residues. V lost 3 bases and J 4 bases, leaving 12 bases between the germline ends. The V gene's germline CDR1 is LGHNA and CDR2 YNFKEQ. In DNA, the CDR3 is TGTGCCAGCAGCCAGACTTCGGCGGCCACTGAAGCTTTCTTT. Translation gives CASSQTSAATEAFF.

V gene TRBV5-4 combines with J gene TRBJ1-2, with D unclear. This CDR3 comprises 11 residues. V lost 1 base to trimming and J lost 6 bases, with 4 bases between them. Germline-derived CDR1 and CDR2 are SGHNT and YYREEE (reference sequence). CDR3 sequence: CASSLLHGYTF. Written as DNA, the CDR3 is TGTGCCAGCAGCTTGCTTCATGGCTACACCTTC. The complete variable domain, with remaining parts taken from reference TRBV5-4 and TRBJ1-2, reads ETGVTQSPTHLIKTRGQQVTLRCSSQSGHNTVSWYQQALGQGPQFIFQYYREEENGRGNFPPRFSGLQFPNYSSELNVNALELDDSALYLCASSLLHGYTFGSGTRLTVV.

This clone has just one count. V gene TRBV7-3 combines with J gene TRBJ2-2; unclear D gene. CDR1 is SGHTA, CDR2 FQGTGA, per germline. The CDR3 is 17 amino acids. V gave up 2 bases and J gave up 0 bases, with 13 bases separating them. CDR3 sequence (DNA): TGTGCCAGCAGCTTATATCCCACAAATACGAACACCGGGGAGCTGTTTTTT. It codes for CASSLYPTNTNTGELFF.

This clone was seen a handful of times. The CDR3 loop is CASSPRVFSMNTEAFF. CDR3 nucleotide sequence: TGTGCCAGCAGCCCGAGGGTTTTCAGTATGAACACTGAAGCTTTCTTT. The chain employs TRBV27 and TRBJ1-1; D gene unclear. Germline V gene lookup returns CDR1 MNHEY and CDR2 SMNVEV (reference sequence). The CDR3 is made up of 16 amino acids. V was shortened by 6 bases and J by 0 bases, with 17 bases between the two germline ends.

The chain recombines TRBV11-2 with TRBJ2-1, with D unresolved. The V gene lost 0 bases and the J gene lost 7 bases, with 7 bases spanning the gap. From germline, CDR1 is SGHAT and CDR2 FQNNGV. The length of the CDR3 is 13 residues. As DNA, the CDR3 is TGTGCCAGCAGCTTAGAGTCTCTGAATGAGCAGTTCTTC. It is translated as CASSLESLNEQFF.

This chain joins TRBV4-3 and TRBJ2-7; 10 bases are shared with TRBD2. The CDR3 has 16 residues. Unmatched junction bases numbered 6, after V lost 1 base and J lost 3 bases. CDR1 and CDR2 (germline): LGHNA, YSLEER. In DNA, the CDR3 is TGCGCCAGCAGCCAAGCCGAACTAGCGGGAATCTACGAGCAGTACTTC. It yields the protein CASSQAELAGIYEQYF.

V is TRBV2 and J is TRBJ1-2; TRBD1 is a possible D gene (5 bases). V dropped 1 base and J dropped 5 bases, with 11 bases sitting between them. This CDR3 spans 14 amino acids. CDR1 is SNHLY and CDR2 is FYNNEI in the germline V gene. This CDR3 reads CASSEGQGTYGYTF. DNA for the CDR3: TGTGCCAGCAGTGAAGGGCAGGGAACATATGGCTACACCTTC.

The V call is TRBV18, the J call TRBJ1-5; the D is unclear. The V gene lost 3 bases and the J gene lost 5 bases, with 26 bases spanning the gap. There are 19 residues in the CDR3. The germline gives CDR1 KGHSH, CDR2 LQKENI. The CDR3 protein is CASSPLAETGGLWDQPQHF. The CDR3 DNA is TGTGCCAGCTCACCCCTGGCTGAGACGGGAGGCCTCTGGGATCAGCCCCAGCATTTT.

This clone occurred once. The CDR3 nucleotides are TGTGCCAGCAGTTACGGGGCCTCTAATCAGCCCCAGCATTTT. It specifies CASSYGASNQPQHF. The chain employs TRBV6-2 or TRBV6-3 and TRBJ1-5; possible D gene TRBD1, 5 bases. This CDR3 comprises 14 residues. The germline V and J ends were trimmed by 2 bases and 4 bases, with 9 bases remaining between them. Germline CDR1 reads MNHEY; CDR2 reads SVGEGT.

The rearrangement uses TRBV13 and TRBJ1-2, with 7 nucleotides matching TRBD1. The CDR3 has 13 amino acids. Per germline, CDR1 PRHDT and CDR2 FYEKMQ (reference sequence). J lost 10 bases, V lost 1 base, and 6 bases had no gene match. CDR3 protein: CASSLEGGGTYTF. The CDR3, as DNA: TGTGCCAGCAGCTTAGAAGGGGGCGGGACCTACACCTTC.

This sequence joins TRBV30 and TRBJ1-1, with 7 bases that match TRBD1. The CDR3 is 14 residues long. V lost 0 bases, J lost 6 bases, and 7 bases stayed unmatched. CDR1 and CDR2 (germline): GTSNPN, SVGIG (reference sequence). CDR3 sequence reads: CAWSVQGRRAEAFF. The CDR3 DNA follows: TGTGCCTGGAGTGTACAGGGGCGGAGGGCTGAAGCTTTCTTT.

The chain recombines TRBV5-6 with TRBJ2-1; perhaps TRBD2 as D (6 bases). CDR1 SGHDT and CDR2 YYEEEE come from the germline V gene. The CDR3 consists of 15 residues. V shed 4 bases and J shed 9 bases, with 20 bases lying between them. The CDR3 nucleotides read TGTGCCAGCAGCGAGTACACTAGCCCAATGAGTGAGCAGTTCTTC. This gives the protein CASSEYTSPMSEQFF. The variable domain in full, with the rest retrieved from reference TRBV5-6 and TRBJ2-1, is DAGVTQSPTHLIKTRGQQVTLRCSPKSGHDTVSWYQQALGQGPQFIFQYYEEEERQRGNFPDRFSGHQFPNYSSELNVNALLLGDSALYLCASSEYTSPMSEQFFGPGTRLTVL.

V gene TRBV6-5 combines with J gene TRBJ1-4; TRBD1 might be the D (5 bases). Germline V CDR1 and CDR2: MNHEY, SVGAGI. The length of the CDR3 is 15 residues. Between the trimmed V and J ends, which lost 2 bases and 8 bases, there was a span of 15 bases. CDR3 sequence: CASSYTKLRGEKLFF. The CDR3 DNA reads TGTGCCAGCAGTTACACCAAGCTCCGGGGGGAAAAACTGTTTTTT.

The chain recombines TRBV6-1 with TRBJ2-3; TRBD2 aligns across 9 bases. Germline V gene data show CDR1 as MNHNS and CDR2 as SASEGT. The CDR3 spans 16 residues. Trimming removed 1 base from V and 4 bases from J; junction bases left unmatched: 6. In nucleotides, the CDR3 is TGTGCCAGCAGTGAAGTTAGCGGGAGAGGAGCAGATACGCAGTATTTT. This encodes CASSEVSGRGADTQYF.

This rearrangement joins TRBV7-2 to TRBJ1-5; a possible D gene is TRBD1 (5 bases). The CDR3 runs 15 residues. V lost 5 bases and J 2 bases, leaving 13 bases between the germline ends. Looked up from germline, CDR1 is SGHTA and CDR2 is FQGNSA. The CDR3 coding sequence is TGTGCCAGCAGCCGCAGGGATAGGGGCAATCAGCCCCAGCATTTT. Translation gives CASSRRDRGNQPQHF.

V gene TRBV4-1 combines with J gene TRBJ2-2, with D possibly matching TRBD1 (6 bases). Trimming cost V 3 bases and J 5 bases, with 10 bases left between them. The germline gives CDR1 MGHRA, CDR2 YSYEKL. This CDR3 comprises 14 residues. The CDR3 here is CASSHYDRTGELFF. The CDR3 coding sequence is TGCGCCAGCAGCCATTACGACAGGACCGGGGAGCTGTTTTTT.

The rearrangement joins TRBV13 to TRBJ2-1, with D possibly matching TRBD2 (6 bases). The length of the CDR3 is 15 residues. Germline V gene lookup returns CDR1 PRHDT and CDR2 FYEKMQ (reference sequence). With 5 bases removed from V and 0 bases from J, the gap between germline ends came to 11 bases. As DNA, the CDR3 is TGTGCCAGCAGCCCGGGAGTCGACTCCTACAATGAGCAGTTCTTC. As protein: CASSPGVDSYNEQFF.

The genes are TRBV19 and TRBJ1-1; D might be TRBD1 (5 bases). Germline V gives CDR1 LNHDA, CDR2 SQIVND (reference sequence). The CDR3 consists of 16 residues. V gave up 4 bases and J gave up 3 bases, with 18 bases separating them. CDR3 region: CASSRQGWYFDTEAFF. For the CDR3, the DNA is TGTGCCAGTAGTAGGCAGGGTTGGTATTTCGACACTGAAGCTTTCTTT.